This TCR beta chain came from a study of metastatic and nonmetastatic thyroid tumors. Study-level background: The authors compared repertoires across blood and tumor or nodule tissue from malignant and benign thyroid patients. Study-wide findings and caveats: Malignant thyroid tumors reportedly had TCR beta diversity that was significantly higher than in benign nodules, in blood and tumor.

Thyroid surgery was preceded by no treatment in any patient. Original processing methods: CDR3 was compared across clinicopathological groups, and the resulting differences were used to build a distant-metastasis classifier for papillary thyroid cancer. TCRdb reprocessed the PCR reads using MiXCR. None of the V and J calls come from the authors' own analysis; TCRdb made them. The sample consists of fewer than 9,000 clones, roughly 33% of them appearing once. With termini counted, the CDR3 has 16 amino acids. Germline-derived CDR1 and CDR2 are SGHNT and YYREEE (reference sequence). Comments on this clone: Its specificity is not known. This is likely a read error, given that the CDR3 carries no conserved phenylalanine or tryptophan at its end. No DNA is shown, since the ends of the CDR3 on it are uncertain; the CDR3 is the one TCRdb lists.

The sequenced material came from tumor tissue. The genes are TRBV5-4 and TRBJ2-3. This TCR was recovered from a female donor with papillary thyroid cancer or a benign thyroid nodule (not recorded which). Some clones in this sample may be carry-over from other donors' samples. The CDR3 protein is CASSYASVGSTDTQYL.